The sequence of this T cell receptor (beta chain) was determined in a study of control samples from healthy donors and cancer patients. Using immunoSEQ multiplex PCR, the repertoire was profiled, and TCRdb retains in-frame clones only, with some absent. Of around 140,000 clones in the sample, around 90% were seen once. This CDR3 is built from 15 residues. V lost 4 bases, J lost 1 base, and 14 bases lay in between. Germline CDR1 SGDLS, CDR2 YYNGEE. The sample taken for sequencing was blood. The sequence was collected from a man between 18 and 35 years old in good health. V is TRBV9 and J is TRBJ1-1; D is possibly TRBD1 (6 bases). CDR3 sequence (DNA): TGTGCCAGCAGCCCCATCGACAGGAGGAACACTGAAGCTTTCTTT. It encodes CASSPIDRRNTEAFF.